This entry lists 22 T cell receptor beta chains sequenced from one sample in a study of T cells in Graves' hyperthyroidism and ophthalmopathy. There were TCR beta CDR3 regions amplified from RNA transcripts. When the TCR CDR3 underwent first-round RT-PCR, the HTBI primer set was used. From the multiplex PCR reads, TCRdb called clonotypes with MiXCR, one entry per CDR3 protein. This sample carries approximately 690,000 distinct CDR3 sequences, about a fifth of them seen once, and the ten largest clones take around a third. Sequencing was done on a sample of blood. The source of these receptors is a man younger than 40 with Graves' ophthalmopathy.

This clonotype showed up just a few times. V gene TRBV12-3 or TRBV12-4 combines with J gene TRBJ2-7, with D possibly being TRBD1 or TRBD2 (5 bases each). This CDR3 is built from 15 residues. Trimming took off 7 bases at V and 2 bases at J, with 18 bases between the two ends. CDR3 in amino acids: CASTGRDGVTYEQYF. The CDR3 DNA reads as TGTGCCAGCACCGGCCGGGACGGAGTAACCTACGAGCAGTACTTC.

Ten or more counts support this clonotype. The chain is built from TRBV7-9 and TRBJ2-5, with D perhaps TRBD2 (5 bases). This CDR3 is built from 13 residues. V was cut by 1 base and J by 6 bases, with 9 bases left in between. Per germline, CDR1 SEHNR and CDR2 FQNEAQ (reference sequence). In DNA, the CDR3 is TGTGCCAGCAGCTTAGAACTAGTAAAGACCCAGTACTTC. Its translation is CASSLELVKTQYF. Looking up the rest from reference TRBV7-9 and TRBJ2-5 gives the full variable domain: DTGVSQNPRHKITKRGQNVTFRCDPISEHNRLYWYRQTLGQGPEFLTYFQNEAQLEKSRLLSDRFSAERPKGSFSTLEIQRTEQGDSAMYLCASSLELVKTQYFGPGTRLLVL.

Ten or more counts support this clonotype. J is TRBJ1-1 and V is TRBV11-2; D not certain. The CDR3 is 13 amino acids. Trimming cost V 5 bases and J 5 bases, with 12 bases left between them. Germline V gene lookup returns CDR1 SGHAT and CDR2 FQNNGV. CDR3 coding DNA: TGTGCCAGCAGCCCGGAAGCGGGGACTGAAGCTTTCTTT. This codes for CASSPEAGTEAFF.

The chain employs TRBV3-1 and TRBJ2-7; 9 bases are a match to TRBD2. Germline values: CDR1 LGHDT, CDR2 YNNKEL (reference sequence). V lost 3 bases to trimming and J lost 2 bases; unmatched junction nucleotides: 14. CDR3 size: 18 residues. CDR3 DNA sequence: TGTGCCAGCAGCCAGATCGCGGGGCTAGCGGGATTTACCTACGAGCAGTACTTC. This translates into CASSQIAGLAGFTYEQYF.

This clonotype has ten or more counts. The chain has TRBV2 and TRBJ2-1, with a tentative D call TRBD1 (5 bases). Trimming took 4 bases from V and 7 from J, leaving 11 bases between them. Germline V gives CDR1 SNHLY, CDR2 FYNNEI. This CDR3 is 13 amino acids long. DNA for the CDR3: TGTGCCAGCAGTGCGACAGTACGGAATGAGCAGTTCTTC. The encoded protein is CASSATVRNEQFF.

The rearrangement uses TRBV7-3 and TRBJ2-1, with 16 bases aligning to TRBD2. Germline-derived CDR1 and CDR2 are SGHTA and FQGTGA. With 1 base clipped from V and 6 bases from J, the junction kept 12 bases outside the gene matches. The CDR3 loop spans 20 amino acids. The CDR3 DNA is TGTGCCAGCAGCTTAAGGGGACTAGCGGGAGGGCCAAGTTCAGCCAATGAGCAGTTCTTC. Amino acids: CASSLRGLAGGPSSANEQFF.

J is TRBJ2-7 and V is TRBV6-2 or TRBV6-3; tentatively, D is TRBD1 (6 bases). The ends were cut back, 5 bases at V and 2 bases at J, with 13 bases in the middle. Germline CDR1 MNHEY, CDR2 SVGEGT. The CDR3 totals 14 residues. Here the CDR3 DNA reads TGTGCCAGCAGTACCTCCGGGACAACCTACGAGCAGTACTTC. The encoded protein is CASSTSGTTYEQYF.

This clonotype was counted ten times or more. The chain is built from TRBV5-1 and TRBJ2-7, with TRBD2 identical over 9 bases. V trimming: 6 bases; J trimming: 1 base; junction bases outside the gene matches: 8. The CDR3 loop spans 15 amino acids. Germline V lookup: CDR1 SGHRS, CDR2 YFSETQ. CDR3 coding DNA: TGCGCCAGCACCCTGCGGGGGGGGGGATCCTACGAGCAGTACTTC. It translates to CASTLRGGGSYEQYF.

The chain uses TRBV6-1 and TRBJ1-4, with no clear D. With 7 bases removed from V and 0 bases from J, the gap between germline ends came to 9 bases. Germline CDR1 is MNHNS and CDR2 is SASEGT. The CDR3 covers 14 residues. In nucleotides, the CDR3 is TGTGCCAGCACCCTCGGGGCAACTAATGAAAAACTGTTTTTT. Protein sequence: CASTLGATNEKLFF.

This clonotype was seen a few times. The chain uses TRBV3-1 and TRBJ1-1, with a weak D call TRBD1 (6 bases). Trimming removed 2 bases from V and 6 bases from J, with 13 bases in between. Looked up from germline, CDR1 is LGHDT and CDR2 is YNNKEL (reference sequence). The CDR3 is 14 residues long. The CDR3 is CASSQTGGPPEAFF. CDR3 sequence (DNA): TGTGCCAGCAGCCAAACCGGGGGCCCCCCTGAAGCTTTCTTT.

CDR3 nucleotides: TGTGCCACCAGCATTACCATGACGGGGGCCAACGTCCTGACTTTC. Protein: CATSITMTGANVLTF. The rearrangement joins TRBV15 to TRBJ2-6; no firm D call. In germline, CDR1 is LNHNV, CDR2 YYDKDF (reference sequence). Between the trimmed V and J ends, which lost 4 bases and 4 bases, there was a span of 11 bases. The CDR3 runs 15 residues.

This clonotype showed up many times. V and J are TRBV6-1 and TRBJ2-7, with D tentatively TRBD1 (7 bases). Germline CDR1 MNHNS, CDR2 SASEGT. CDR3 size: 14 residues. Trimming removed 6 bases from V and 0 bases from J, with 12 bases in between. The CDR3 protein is CASREGQLSYEQYF. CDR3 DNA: TGTGCCAGCAGGGAGGGACAGCTCTCCTACGAGCAGTACTTC.

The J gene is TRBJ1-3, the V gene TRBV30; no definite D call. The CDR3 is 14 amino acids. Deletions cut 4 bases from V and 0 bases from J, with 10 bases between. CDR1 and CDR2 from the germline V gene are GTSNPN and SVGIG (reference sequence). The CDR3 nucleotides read TGTGCCTGGAAGGACGGAGCCTCTGGAAACACCATATATTTT. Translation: CAWKDGASGNTIYF.

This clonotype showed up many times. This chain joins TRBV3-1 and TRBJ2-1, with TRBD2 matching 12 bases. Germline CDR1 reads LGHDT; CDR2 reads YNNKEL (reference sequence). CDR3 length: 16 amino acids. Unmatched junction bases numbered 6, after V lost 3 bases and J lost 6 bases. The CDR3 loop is CASSQGTSGRSNEQFF. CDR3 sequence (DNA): TGTGCCAGCAGCCAGGGCACTAGCGGGAGGAGCAATGAGCAGTTCTTC.

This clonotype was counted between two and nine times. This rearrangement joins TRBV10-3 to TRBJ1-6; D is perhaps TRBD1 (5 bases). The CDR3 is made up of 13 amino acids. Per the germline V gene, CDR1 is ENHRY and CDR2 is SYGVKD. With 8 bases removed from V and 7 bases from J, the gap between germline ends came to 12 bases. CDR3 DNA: TGTGCCATCGCCGGGGACCTAAATTCACCCCTCCACTTT. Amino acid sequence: CAIAGDLNSPLHF.

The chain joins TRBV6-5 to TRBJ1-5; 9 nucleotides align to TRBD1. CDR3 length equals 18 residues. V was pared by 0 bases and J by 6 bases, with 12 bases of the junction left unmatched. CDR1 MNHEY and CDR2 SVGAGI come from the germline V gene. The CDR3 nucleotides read TGTGCCAGCAGTTACTCGAGTCGTTACAGGGGGCCCAGTCAGCCCCAGCATTTT. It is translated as CASSYSSRYRGPSQPQHF.

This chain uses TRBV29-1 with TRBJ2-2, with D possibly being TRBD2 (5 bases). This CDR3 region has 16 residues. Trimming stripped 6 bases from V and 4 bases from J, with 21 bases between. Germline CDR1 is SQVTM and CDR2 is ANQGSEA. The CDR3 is CSVERRRSRGTGELFF. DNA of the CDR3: TGCAGCGTGGAGAGACGGAGGAGTCGGGGCACCGGGGAGCTGTTTTTT.

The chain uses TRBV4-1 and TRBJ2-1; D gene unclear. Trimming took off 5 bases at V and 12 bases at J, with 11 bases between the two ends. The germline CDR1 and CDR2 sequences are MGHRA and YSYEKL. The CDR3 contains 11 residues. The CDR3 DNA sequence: TGCGCCAGCAGCAATCGATTGGGGCAGTTCTTC. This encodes CASSNRLGQFF.

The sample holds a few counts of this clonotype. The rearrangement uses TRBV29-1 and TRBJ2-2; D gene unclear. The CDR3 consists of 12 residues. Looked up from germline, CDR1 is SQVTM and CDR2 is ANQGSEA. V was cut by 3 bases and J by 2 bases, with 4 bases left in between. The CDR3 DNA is TGCAGCGTTGAGAGAAACACCGGGGAGCTGTTTTTT. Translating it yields CSVERNTGELFF.

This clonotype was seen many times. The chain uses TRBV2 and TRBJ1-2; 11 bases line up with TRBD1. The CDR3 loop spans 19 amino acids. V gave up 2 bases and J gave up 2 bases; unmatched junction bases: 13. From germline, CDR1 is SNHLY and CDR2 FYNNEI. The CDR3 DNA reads TGTGCCAGCAGTGAATATGGGACAGGGGGGGGACTCAGGAACTATGGCTACACCTTC. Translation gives CASSEYGTGGGLRNYGYTF.

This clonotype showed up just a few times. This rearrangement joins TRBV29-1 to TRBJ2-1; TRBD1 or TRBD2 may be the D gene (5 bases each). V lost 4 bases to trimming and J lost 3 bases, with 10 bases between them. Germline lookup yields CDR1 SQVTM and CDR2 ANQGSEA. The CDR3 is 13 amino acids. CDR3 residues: CSVAPGSYNEQFF. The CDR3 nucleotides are TGCAGCGTTGCGCCAGGGAGCTACAATGAGCAGTTCTTC.

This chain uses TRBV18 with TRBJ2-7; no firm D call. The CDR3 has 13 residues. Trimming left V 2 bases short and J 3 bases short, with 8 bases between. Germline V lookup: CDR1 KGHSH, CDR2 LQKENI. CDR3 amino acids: CASSPSNSYEQYF. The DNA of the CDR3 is TGTGCCAGCTCACCATCAAACAGCTACGAGCAGTACTTC.